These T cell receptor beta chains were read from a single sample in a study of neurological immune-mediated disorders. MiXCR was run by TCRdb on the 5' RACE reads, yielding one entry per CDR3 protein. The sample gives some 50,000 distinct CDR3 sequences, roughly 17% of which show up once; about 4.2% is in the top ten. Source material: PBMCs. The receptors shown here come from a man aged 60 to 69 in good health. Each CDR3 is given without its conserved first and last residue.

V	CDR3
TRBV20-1	SARDLGAGELF
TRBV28	ARPWGTITGELF
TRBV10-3	AISESWTGAEQY
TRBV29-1	SGGYRGITEAF
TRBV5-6	ASSWKIAGSYEQY
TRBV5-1	ASRGLAGDGPPF
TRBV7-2	ASSLASGVWETQY
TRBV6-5	ASSLDIPNSPLH
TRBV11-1	ASSGQGVSYNEQF
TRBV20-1	SAPSWTSGGDTQY
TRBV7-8	ASSFRGASTDTQY
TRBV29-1	SVVRQNSNYGYT
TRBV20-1	SAGDLGLAGESNEQF
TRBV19	VSSRTSGAYNEQF
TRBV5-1	ASSLAGDSWANEQF
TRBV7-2	ASSFDSPSGTDTQY
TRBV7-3	ASSWGTPNTGELF
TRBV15	ATSRRTSGSPEQF
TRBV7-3	ASSPAGGTYEQY
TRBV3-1	ASSGLMSGNEQF
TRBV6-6	ASKGPGTGGNEQY
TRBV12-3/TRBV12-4	ASSRTGLSYEQY
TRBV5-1	ASSSRDRGSYNEQF
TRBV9	ASSVEGGELF
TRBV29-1	SFRLAGVGEQF
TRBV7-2	ASSLVASRGEQY
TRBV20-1	SATLETQY
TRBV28	ASSLGVGRLQETQY
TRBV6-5	ASSYSGGRPQPQH
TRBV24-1	STSRGDGSYNEQF
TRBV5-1	ASSLEPNSYEQY
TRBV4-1	ASSPRLARGEQF
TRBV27	ASSPWRTHLGSDTQY
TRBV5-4	ASSLRGGDEKLF
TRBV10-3	AISESTTGANTGELF
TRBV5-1	ASSLALSGSPGELF
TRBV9	ASRQGLGGTEAF
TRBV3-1	ASSQGGLAVTTDTQY
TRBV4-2	ASSQKRDGTQY
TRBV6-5	ASRPGQGPYNEQF
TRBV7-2	ASSRQGSTYEQY
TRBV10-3	AISESEGAGAYGYT
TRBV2	ASTLQREASEQY
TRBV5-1	ASSLFSGRTPYNEQF
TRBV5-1	ASSPTSGVTRNEQF
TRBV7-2	ASSLVGGLLGNTIY
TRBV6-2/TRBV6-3	ASSLLAGVNTGELF
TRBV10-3	AISGEVTEAL
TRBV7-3	ASSPLGSRLNTEAF
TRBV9	ASSVGLTASSGNTIY
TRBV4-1	ASSQDRGQGAPLRNEQF
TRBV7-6	ASSLYAGPSSYEQY
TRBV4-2	ASSQEPGQNQPQH
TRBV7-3	ASSTTPGGAYNEQF
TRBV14	DSSQDKGFEAL